The clone carrying this T cell receptor beta chain is a singleton in its sample. What it recognizes is unknown. Other nucleotide sequences from this sample produce the same CDR3. The authors' processing: Without quality scores, immunoSEQ junctional reads could not be filtered like full-length reads. Only in-frame clones appear in the TCRdb table, and some are missing; sequencing was by immunoSEQ multiplex PCR. The V and J calls and clone size were taken over from that table, and D and trimming were inferred from the DNA. The repertoire includes 2,100,000 or so clones, approximately 95% of them detected once, and approximately 0.13% sits in the top ten. This CDR3 is built from 14 residues. The V gene end was trimmed by 2 bases and the J gene end by 2 bases; junction bases not matched to a gene: 2. The germline V gene has CDR1 ENHRY and CDR2 SYGVKD. This sample is part of a study of shared clonotypes between healthy human individuals. Study results and limitations: Among donors, clonotype sharing was expected to be affected by sequencing depth. Generation probabilities of non-shared clonotypes were lower (relative to those shared by all four donors). Memory subsets generally showed smaller estimated richness than naive subsets did.

Sequencing input: naive CD4+ T cells sorted from blood. The subset is: CD45RA+ positively selected. The TCR originated in a man between 18 and 35 years old in good health. The V gene is TRBV10-3, the J gene TRBJ2-5; the match to TRBD2 covers 7 bases. In nucleotides, the CDR3 is TGTGCCATCAGTGAGCTGGGGGGGCAAGAGACCCAGTACTTC. This encodes CAISELGGQETQYF.